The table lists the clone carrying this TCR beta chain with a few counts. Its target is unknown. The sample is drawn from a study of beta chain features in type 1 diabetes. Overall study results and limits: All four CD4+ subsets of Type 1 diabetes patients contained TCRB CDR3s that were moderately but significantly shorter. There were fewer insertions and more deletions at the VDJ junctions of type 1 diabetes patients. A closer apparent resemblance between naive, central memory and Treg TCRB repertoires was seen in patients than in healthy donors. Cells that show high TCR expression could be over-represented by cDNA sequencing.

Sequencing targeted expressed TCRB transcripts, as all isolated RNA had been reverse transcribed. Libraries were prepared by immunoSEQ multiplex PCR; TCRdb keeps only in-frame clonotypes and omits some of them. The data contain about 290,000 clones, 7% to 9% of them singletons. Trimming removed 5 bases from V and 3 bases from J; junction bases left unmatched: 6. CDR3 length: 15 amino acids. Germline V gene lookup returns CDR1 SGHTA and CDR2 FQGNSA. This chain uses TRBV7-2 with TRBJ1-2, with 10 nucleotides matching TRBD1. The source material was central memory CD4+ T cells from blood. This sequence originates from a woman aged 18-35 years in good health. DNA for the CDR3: TGTGCCAGCAGCCCCCGACAGGGGGCCTACTATGGCTACACCTTC. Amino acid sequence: CASSPRQGAYYGYTF.